This T cell receptor (beta chain) emerged from a study of T cell responses to AZD1222 COVID-19 vaccine. Study-wide results and caveats: At baseline, seropositivity was found in only a handful of AZD1222 recipients. Only after the peak T cell response were repertoires sampled. Reports say nearly half of spike-specific TCRs go after unmutated variant regions.

Only in-frame clones appear in the TCRdb table, and some are missing; sequencing was by immunoSEQ multiplex PCR. The data hold roughly 110,000 clones, with around 81% observed a single time. This clone was seen just once. The antigen is undetermined. The V end lost 4 bases, the J end lost 5 bases, and 17 bases lay between the germline ends. The CDR3 consists of 14 residues. Germline V gene data show CDR1 as SQVTM and CDR2 as ANQGSEA. The sequencing used peripheral blood, collected on day 0 of AZD1222 vaccination. The TCR comes from an adult in good health. The chain is built from TRBV29-1 and TRBJ1-1; D gene uncertain. CDR3 loop: CSVVPTYADTEAFF. The CDR3 coding sequence is TGCAGCGTTGTCCCTACATATGCGGATACTGAAGCTTTCTTT.